The 21 T cell receptor beta chains below all came from one sample that was sequenced in a study of cytomegalovirus exposure and HLA in healthy donors. Researchers ran the PCR with 60 Vbeta and 13 Jbeta primers. Sequencing was performed with immunoSEQ multiplex PCR; in TCRdb, only in-frame clones are kept and a portion is missing. The table has roughly 170,000 clones, more than 65% seen once. The specimen sequenced was PBMCs. The source is a male donor in good health and CMV-seronegative.

The V gene is TRBV9, the J gene TRBJ2-1; 8 bases align to TRBD2. The CDR3 consists of 15 residues. Losses at the gene ends were 0 bases for V and 7 bases for J; bases not matched to a gene: 6. Germline CDR1 is SGDLS and CDR2 is YYNGEE. The CDR3 bases are TGTGCCAGCAGCGTAGCGGGAGGGAAGACGAATGAGCAGTTCTTC. This translates into CASSVAGGKTNEQFF.

This clone was observed a few times. Other DNA sequences in the same sample also yield this CDR3. The J gene is TRBJ1-1, the V gene TRBV11-2, with D perhaps TRBD1 (5 bases). This CDR3 is built from 14 residues. Trimming removed 1 base at V and 1 base at J, with 7 bases between. From germline, CDR1 is SGHAT and CDR2 FQNNGV. The CDR3 loop is CASSLVTGNTEAFF. The DNA of the CDR3 is TGTGCCAGCAGCTTAGTTACAGGGAACACTGAAGCTTTCTTT.

The gene calls are TRBV7-9 and TRBJ2-7; D is ambiguous. Germline loops: CDR1 SEHNR, CDR2 FQNEAQ (reference sequence). V gave up 2 bases and J gave up 7 bases, with 12 bases separating them. The CDR3 sequence is 13 residues long. The CDR3 loop reads CASSLSPVVEQYF. CDR3 bases: TGTGCCAGCAGCTTATCCCCGGTGGTTGAGCAGTACTTC.

This clone was recorded once. The chain joins TRBV25-1 to TRBJ1-5; 9 bases are a match to TRBD1. CDR3 length: 17 residues. Germline V lookup: CDR1 MGHDK, CDR2 SYGVNS. V dropped 0 bases and J dropped 4; count of bases not matched to a gene: 7. CDR3 protein: CASSEYGGQGSNQPQHF. In DNA form, the CDR3 reads TGTGCCAGCAGTGAATATGGGGGACAGGGTTCTAATCAGCCCCAGCATTTT.

The chain recombines TRBV5-1 with TRBJ2-3; 10 bases align to TRBD2. CDR1 is SGHRS, CDR2 YFSETQ, per germline. The CDR3 length is 16 residues. Trimming took 0 bases from V and 4 from J; bases not matched to a gene: 5. The DNA for the CDR3 is TGCGCCAGCAGCTTGGGGGGCCTAGCGGGAGCAGATACGCAGTATTTT. Translating it yields CASSLGGLAGADTQYF.

Here the CDR3 reads CASSLGLGNTEAFF. The CDR3 DNA reads TGTGCCAGCAGCTTAGGACTGGGGAACACTGAAGCTTTCTTT. This chain links TRBV7-9 with TRBJ1-1; D unclear. Trimming pared 1 base from V and 1 base from J, leaving 7 bases between. The germline CDR1 and CDR2 sequences are SEHNR and FQNEAQ (reference sequence). CDR3 length: 14 residues. Together with reference TRBV7-9 and TRBJ1-1, the CDR3 gives the full variable domain: DTGVSQNPRHKITKRGQNVTFRCDPISEHNRLYWYRQTLGQGPEFLTYFQNEAQLEKSRLLSDRFSAERPKGSFSTLEIQRTEQGDSAMYLCASSLGLGNTEAFFGQGTRLTVV.

The chain couples TRBV5-6 to TRBJ2-1, with D possibly being TRBD1 (5 bases). V shed 0 bases and J shed 9 bases, with 13 bases lying between them. This CDR3 is built from 14 residues. Per germline, CDR1 SGHDT and CDR2 YYEEEE. In DNA form, the CDR3 reads TGTGCCAGCAGCTTGGCAGGGCCAAGGAGTGAGCAGTTCTTC. This translates into CASSLAGPRSEQFF.

The genes are TRBV14 and TRBJ1-4, with D possibly being TRBD1 (5 bases). V was shortened by 0 bases and J by 1 base, with 12 bases between the two germline ends. CDR3 size: 17 residues. The germline V gene encodes CDR1 SGHDN and CDR2 FVKESK. The CDR3 sequence is CASSQDYGRETNEKLFF. The CDR3 DNA follows: TGTGCCAGCAGCCAAGATTATGGCAGGGAAACTAATGAAAAACTGTTTTTT.

This sequence joins TRBV12-5 and TRBJ1-2, with D maybe TRBD1 (6 bases). There are 16 residues in the CDR3. V was pared by 0 bases and J by 3 bases, with 14 bases between. Germline CDR1 LGHNT, CDR2 FRNRAP. In nucleotides, the CDR3 is TGTGCTAGTGGTTTGGTACAGGCAGGGGCGGACTATGGCTACACCTTC. This translates into CASGLVQAGADYGYTF.

The CDR3 loop reads CASRSGEETQYF. The CDR3 nucleotides read TGTGCCAGCAGGTCAGGGGAAGAGACCCAGTACTTC. The rearrangement uses TRBV28 and TRBJ2-5; TRBD1 is a possible D gene (6 bases). Between the trimmed V and J ends, which lost 6 bases and 3 bases, there was a span of 8 bases. This CDR3 has 12 amino acids. Germline CDR1 MDHEN, CDR2 SYDVKM.

The chain links TRBV6-1 to TRBJ2-5; 12 nucleotides match TRBD2. V shed 6 bases, J shed 5 bases, and the junction held 7 bases outside the gene matches. Looked up from germline, CDR1 is MNHNS and CDR2 is SASEGT. The CDR3 runs to 15 residues. This CDR3 is CASSPTSGSVETQYF. The CDR3 bases are TGTGCCAGCAGCCCGACTAGCGGGAGCGTTGAGACCCAGTACTTC.

The V and J genes are TRBV2 and TRBJ1-2, with D maybe TRBD1 (6 bases). V lost 1 base to trimming and J lost 4 bases, with 16 bases between them. The CDR3 totals 16 residues. CDR1 is SNHLY, CDR2 FYNNEI, per germline. The CDR3 DNA follows: TGTGCCAGCAGTGAAGGGGGCTGGGCAGGGGCCTATGGCTACACCTTC. It is translated as CASSEGGWAGAYGYTF. Complete variable domain (other parts from reference TRBV2 and TRBJ1-2): EPEVTQTPSHQVTQMGQEVILRCVPISNHLYFYWYRQILGQKVEFLVSFYNNEISEKSEIFDDQFSVERPDGSNFTLKIRSTKLEDSAMYFCASSEGGWAGAYGYTFGSGTRLTVV.

The gene calls are TRBV9 and TRBJ2-2; TRBD1 matches 7 bases. CDR1 is SGDLS, CDR2 YYNGEE, per germline. CDR3 length equals 18 residues. After removal of 3 bases from V and 2 bases from J, the junction contained 13 bases not matched to a gene. CDR3 in DNA: TGTGCCAGCAGCGGAGCAACTACCCGGGACAGAAACACCGGGGAGCTGTTTTTT. Protein: CASSGATTRDRNTGELFF.

In its sample, this clone was seen a few times. This chain joins TRBV19 and TRBJ2-1; 7 nucleotides line up with TRBD1. CDR3 length: 15 residues. V shed 1 base and J 0 bases; nucleotides not matched to a gene: 0. CDR1 is LNHDA, CDR2 SQIVND, per germline (reference sequence). Here the CDR3 reads CASSIGDSSYNEQFF. For the CDR3, the DNA is TGTGCCAGTAGTATAGGGGACAGCTCCTACAATGAGCAGTTCTTC.

On this clone: Other nucleotide sequences in the sample specify the same CDR3. V and J are TRBV6-5 and TRBJ2-3; D is ambiguous. The CDR3 extends over 11 amino acids. Germline assignment: CDR1 MNHEY and CDR2 SVGAGI. The V and J ends lost 5 bases and 4 bases respectively, with 4 bases between them. In nucleotides, the CDR3 is TGTGCCAGCAGTCGTGCAGATACGCAGTATTTT. Encoded protein: CASSRADTQYF.

This chain uses TRBV15 with TRBJ2-7; TRBD2 agrees at 12 bases. V lost 5 bases to trimming and J lost 5 bases; unmatched junction nucleotides: 10. The CDR3 is 16 residues long. The V gene's germline CDR1 is LNHNV and CDR2 YYDKDF (reference sequence). The CDR3 sequence is CATSGDRTSGIHEQYF. CDR3 coding DNA: TGTGCCACCAGCGGCGACCGGACTAGCGGGATCCACGAGCAGTACTTC.

The rearrangement joins TRBV14 to TRBJ2-2; 9 nucleotides align to TRBD1. Unmatched junction bases numbered 10, after V lost 4 bases and J lost 7 bases. This CDR3 has 16 residues. Germline assignment: CDR1 SGHDN and CDR2 FVKESK. CDR3 sequence: CASSLPGTGLSGELFF. CDR3 DNA sequence: TGTGCCAGCAGCCTCCCCGGGACAGGGTTGAGCGGGGAGCTGTTTTTT.

For the CDR3, the DNA is TGTGCCAGCACAACCGTATGGCAAACCCAAGAGACCCAGTACTTC. Translating gives CASTTVWQTQETQYF. This rearrangement joins TRBV28 to TRBJ2-5; no clear D. V shed 7 bases and J shed 1 base, with 16 bases lying between them. Germline V lookup: CDR1 MDHEN, CDR2 SYDVKM. This CDR3 contains 15 residues. The whole variable domain, remainder taken from reference TRBV28 and TRBJ2-5, is DVKVTQSSRYLVKRTGEKVFLECVQDMDHENMFWYRQDPGLGLRLIYFSYDVKMKEKGDIPEGYSVSREKKERFSLILESASTNQTSMYLCASTTVWQTQETQYFGPGTRLLVL.

This rearrangement joins TRBV28 to TRBJ2-3; TRBD1 might be the D (5 bases). This CDR3 is 15 amino acids long. V gave up 8 bases and J gave up 0 bases, with 15 bases separating them. Germline CDR1 MDHEN, CDR2 SYDVKM. In DNA, the CDR3 is TGTGCCAGCGCATACAGGAGTGCTAGCACAGATACGCAGTATTTT. This codes for CASAYRSASTDTQYF. The whole variable domain, filled in from reference TRBV28 and TRBJ2-3, reads DVKVTQSSRYLVKRTGEKVFLECVQDMDHENMFWYRQDPGLGLRLIYFSYDVKMKEKGDIPEGYSVSREKKERFSLILESASTNQTSMYLCASAYRSASTDTQYFGPGTRLTVL.

This clone was recorded only once. The chain employs TRBV19 and TRBJ1-1; weak D call: TRBD1 (6 bases). Trimming pared 0 bases from V and 14 bases from J, leaving 16 bases between. Germline V gene sequence: CDR1 LNHDA, CDR2 SQIVND (reference sequence). The CDR3 length is 13 residues. CDR3 DNA sequence: TGTGCCAGTAGTATAGATAGGGGGAACGGGAAGTTCTTT. It yields the protein CASSIDRGNGKFF.

The V and J genes are TRBV4-2 and TRBJ2-1; D call uncertain. The CDR3 sequence is 14 residues long. The germline CDR1 and CDR2 sequences are LGHNA and YNFKEQ. With 6 bases removed from V and 0 bases from J, the gap between germline ends came to 9 bases. The CDR3 DNA reads TGTGCCAGCAGAAGTAGACTCTCCTACAATGAGCAGTTCTTC. This codes for CASRSRLSYNEQFF.